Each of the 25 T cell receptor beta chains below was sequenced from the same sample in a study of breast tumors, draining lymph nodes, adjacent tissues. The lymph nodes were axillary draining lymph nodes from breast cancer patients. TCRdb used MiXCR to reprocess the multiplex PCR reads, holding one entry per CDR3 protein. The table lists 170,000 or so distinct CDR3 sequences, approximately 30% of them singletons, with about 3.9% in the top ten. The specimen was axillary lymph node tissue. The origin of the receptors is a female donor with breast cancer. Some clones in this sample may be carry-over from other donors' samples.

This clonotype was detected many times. This chain's CDR3 is CSATQVSNQPQHF. CDR3 DNA sequence: TGCAGTGCTACCCAGGTTAGCAATCAGCCCCAGCATTTT. The rearrangement links TRBV20-1 to TRBJ1-5; D gene ambiguous. The CDR3 length is 13 residues. The V end was cut by 4 bases, the J end by 0 bases, with 7 bases between. Germline CDR1 and CDR2: DFQATT and SNEGSKA (reference sequence).

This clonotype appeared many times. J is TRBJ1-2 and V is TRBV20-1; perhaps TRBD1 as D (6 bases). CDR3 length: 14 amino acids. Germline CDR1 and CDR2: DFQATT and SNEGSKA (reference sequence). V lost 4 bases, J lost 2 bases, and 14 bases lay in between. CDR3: CSANDGGRNYGYTF. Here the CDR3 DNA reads TGCAGTGCTAATGATGGGGGGCGGAACTATGGCTACACCTTC.

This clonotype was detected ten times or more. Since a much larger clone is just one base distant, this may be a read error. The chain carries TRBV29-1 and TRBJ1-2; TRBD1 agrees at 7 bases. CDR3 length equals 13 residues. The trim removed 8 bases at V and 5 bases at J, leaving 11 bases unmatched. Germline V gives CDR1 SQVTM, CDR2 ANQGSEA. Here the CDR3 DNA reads TGCAGCACCCAGACAGGGCAAGGGTATGGCTACACCTTC. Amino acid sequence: CSTQTGQGYGYTF.

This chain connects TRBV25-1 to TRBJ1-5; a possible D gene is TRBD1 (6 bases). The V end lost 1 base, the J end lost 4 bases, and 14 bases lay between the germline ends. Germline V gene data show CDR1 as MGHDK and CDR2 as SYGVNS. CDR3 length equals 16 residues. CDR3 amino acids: CASSESPTGRNQPQHF. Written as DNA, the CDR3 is TGTGCCAGCAGTGAATCCCCGACAGGTCGTAATCAGCCCCAGCATTTT.

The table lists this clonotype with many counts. The CDR3 nucleotides read TGCAGTGCTAGACCGGGACTAGCGGGAGAGGTTCTCAATGAGCAGTTCTTC. Residues: CSARPGLAGEVLNEQFF. The chain has TRBV20-1 and TRBJ2-1, with 14 bases that match TRBD2. The CDR3 loop spans 17 amino acids. V trimming: 2 bases; J trimming: 6 bases; junction bases outside the gene matches: 9. The V gene's germline CDR1 is DFQATT and CDR2 SNEGSKA (reference sequence).

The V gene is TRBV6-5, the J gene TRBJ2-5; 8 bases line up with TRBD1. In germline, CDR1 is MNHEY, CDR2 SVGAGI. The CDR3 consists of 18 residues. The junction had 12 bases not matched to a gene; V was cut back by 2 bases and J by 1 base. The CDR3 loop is CASSYGGQGKGTQETQYF. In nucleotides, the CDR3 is TGTGCCAGCAGTTACGGTGGACAGGGAAAAGGCACCCAAGAGACCCAGTACTTC.

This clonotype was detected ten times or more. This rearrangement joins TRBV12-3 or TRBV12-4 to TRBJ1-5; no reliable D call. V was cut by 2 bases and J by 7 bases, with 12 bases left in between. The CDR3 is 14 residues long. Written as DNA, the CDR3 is TGTGCCAGCAGTTTATGGCCTGGCGGACAGCCCCAGCATTTT. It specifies CASSLWPGGQPQHF.

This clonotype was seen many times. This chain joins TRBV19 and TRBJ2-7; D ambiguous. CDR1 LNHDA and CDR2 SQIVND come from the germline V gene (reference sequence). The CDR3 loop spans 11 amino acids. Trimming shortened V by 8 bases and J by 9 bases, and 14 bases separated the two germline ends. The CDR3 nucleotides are TGTGCCAGTGGCGAATTCGGTTGGCAGTACTTC. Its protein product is CASGEFGWQYF.

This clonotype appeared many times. The CDR3 is CASSLLGQSVSYEQYF. The CDR3 DNA sequence: TGTGCCAGCAGCTTGCTGGGACAGAGCGTCTCCTACGAGCAGTACTTC. V and J are TRBV5-6 and TRBJ2-7, with 7 bases aligning to TRBD1. The V gene's germline CDR1 is SGHDT and CDR2 YYEEEE. Trimming took 1 base from V and 0 from J; bases not matched to a gene: 7. The CDR3 spans 16 residues.

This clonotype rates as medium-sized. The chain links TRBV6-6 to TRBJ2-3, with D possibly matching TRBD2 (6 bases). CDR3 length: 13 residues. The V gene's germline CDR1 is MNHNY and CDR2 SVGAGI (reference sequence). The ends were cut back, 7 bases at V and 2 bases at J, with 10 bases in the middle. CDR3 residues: CASIRGNTDTQYF. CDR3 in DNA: TGTGCCAGCATTCGGGGGAACACAGATACGCAGTATTTT.

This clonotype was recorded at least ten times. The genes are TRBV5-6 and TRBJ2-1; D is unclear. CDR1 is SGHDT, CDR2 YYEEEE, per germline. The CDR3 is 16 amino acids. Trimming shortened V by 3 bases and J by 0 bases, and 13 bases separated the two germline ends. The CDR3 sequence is CASSSTQSPSYNEQFF. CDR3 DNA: TGTGCCAGCAGCTCGACACAGTCACCCTCCTACAATGAGCAGTTCTTC.

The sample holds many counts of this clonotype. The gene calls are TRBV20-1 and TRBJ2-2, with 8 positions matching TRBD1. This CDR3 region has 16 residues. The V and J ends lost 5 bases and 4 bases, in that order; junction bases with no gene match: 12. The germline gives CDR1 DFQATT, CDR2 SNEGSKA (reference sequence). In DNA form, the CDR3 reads TGCAGTGCTTCAGGGGGCATCCGCGCTAGCACCGGGGAGCTGTTTTTT. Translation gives CSASGGIRASTGELFF.

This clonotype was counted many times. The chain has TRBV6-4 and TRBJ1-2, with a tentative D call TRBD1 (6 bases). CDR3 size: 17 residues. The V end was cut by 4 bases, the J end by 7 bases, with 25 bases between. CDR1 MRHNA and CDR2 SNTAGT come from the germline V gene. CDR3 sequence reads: CASSAIGGGRESSGYTF. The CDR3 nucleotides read TGTGCCAGCAGTGCCATAGGGGGGGGCAGGGAATCTTCTGGCTACACCTTC.

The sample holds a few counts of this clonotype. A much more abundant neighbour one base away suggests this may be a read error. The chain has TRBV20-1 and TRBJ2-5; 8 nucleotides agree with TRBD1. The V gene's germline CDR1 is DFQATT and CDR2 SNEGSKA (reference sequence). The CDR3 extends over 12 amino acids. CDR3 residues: CSARHEDRGTRF. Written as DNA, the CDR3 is TGCAGTGCTAGACACGAAGACAGGGGAACAAGGTTC.

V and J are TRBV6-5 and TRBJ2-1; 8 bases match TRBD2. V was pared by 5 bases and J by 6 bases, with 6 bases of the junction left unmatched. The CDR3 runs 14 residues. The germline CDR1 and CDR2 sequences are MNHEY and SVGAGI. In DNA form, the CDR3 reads TGTGCCAGCAGTGGCGGGGGGCCCCCCAATGAGCAGTTCTTC. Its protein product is CASSGGGPPNEQFF.

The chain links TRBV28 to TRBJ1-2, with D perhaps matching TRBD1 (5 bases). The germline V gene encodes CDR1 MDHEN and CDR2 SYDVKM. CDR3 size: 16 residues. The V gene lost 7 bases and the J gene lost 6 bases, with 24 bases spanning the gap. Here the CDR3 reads CASTFPSAGVGHGYTF. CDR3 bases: TGTGCCAGCACCTTCCCATCCGCGGGGGTAGGGCATGGCTACACCTTC.

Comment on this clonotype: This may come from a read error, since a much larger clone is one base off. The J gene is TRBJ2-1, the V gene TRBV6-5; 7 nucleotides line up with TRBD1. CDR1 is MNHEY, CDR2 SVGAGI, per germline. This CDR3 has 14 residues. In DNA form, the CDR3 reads TGTGCCAGCAGTCACTCAACAGGGGCAAGTGAGCAGTTCTTC. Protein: CASSHSTGASEQFF.

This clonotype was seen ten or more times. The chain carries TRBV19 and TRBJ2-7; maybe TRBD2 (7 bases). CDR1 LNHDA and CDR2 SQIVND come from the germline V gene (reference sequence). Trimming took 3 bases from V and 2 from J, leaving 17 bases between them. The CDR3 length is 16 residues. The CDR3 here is CASSMRGASGTYEQYF. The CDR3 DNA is TGTGCCAGTAGTATGAGGGGGGCTAGCGGAACCTACGAGCAGTACTTC. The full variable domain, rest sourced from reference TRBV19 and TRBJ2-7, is DGGITQSPKYLFRKEGQNVTLSCEQNLNHDAMYWYRQDPGQGLRLIYYSQIVNDFQKGDIAEGYSVSREKKESFPLTVTSAQKNPTAFYLCASSMRGASGTYEQYFGPGTRLTVT.

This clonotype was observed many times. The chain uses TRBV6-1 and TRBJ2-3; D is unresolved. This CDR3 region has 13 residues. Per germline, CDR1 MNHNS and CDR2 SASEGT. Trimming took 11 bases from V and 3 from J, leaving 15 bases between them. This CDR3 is CAGEQDGTDTQYF. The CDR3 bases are TGTGCCGGAGAGCAGGACGGTACAGATACGCAGTATTTT.

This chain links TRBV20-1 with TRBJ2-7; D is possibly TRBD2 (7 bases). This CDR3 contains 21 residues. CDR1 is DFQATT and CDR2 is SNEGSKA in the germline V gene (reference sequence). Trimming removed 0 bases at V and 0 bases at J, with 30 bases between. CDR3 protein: CSARDRSGGGGAPPCSYEQYF. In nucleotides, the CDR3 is TGCAGTGCTAGAGATAGGTCGGGGGGCGGGGGTGCACCTCCGTGCTCCTACGAGCAGTACTTC.

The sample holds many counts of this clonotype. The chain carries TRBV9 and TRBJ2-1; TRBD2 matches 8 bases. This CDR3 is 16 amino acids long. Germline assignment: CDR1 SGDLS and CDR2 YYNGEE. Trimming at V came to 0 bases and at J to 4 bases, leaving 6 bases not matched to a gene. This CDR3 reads CASSVGSGIFYNEQFF. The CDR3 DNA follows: TGTGCCAGCAGCGTAGGTAGCGGGATCTTTTACAATGAGCAGTTCTTC.

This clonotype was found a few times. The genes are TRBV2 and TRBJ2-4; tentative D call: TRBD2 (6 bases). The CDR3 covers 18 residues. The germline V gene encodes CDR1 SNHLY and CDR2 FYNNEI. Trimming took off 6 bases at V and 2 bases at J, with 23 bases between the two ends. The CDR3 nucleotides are TGTGCCAGCAGCCGGGAGACACAACTCGGAGGGACCAAAAACATTCAGTACTTC. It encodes CASSRETQLGGTKNIQYF.

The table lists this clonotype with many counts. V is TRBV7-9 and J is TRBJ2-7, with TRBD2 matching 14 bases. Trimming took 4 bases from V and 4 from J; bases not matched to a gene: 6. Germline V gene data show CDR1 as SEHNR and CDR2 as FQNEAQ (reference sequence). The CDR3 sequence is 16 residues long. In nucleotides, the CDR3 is TGTGCCAGCAGCTCTGGACTAGCGGGAGGTAGATACGAGCAGTACTTC. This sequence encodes CASSSGLAGGRYEQYF.

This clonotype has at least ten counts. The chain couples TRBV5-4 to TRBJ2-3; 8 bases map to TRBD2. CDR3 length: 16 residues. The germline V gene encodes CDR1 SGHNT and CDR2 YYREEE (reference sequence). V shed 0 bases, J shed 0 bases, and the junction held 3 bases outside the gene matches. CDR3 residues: CASSLGPSGSTDTQYF. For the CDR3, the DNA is TGTGCCAGCAGCTTGGGGCCTAGCGGGAGCACAGATACGCAGTATTTT.

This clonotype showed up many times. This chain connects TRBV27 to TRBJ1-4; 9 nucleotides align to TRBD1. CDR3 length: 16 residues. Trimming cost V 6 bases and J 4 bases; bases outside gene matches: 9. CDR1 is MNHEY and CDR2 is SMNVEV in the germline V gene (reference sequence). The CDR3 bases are TGTGCCAGCAGGAGATTACAGGGGGCTAGTAATGAAAAACTGTTTTTT. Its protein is CASRRLQGASNEKLFF.